What follows is one T cell receptor (beta chain) and its context. Its cognate antigen is unknown. Per germline, CDR1 DFQATT and CDR2 SNEGSKA (reference sequence). V was clipped by 6 bases and J by 3 bases, with 8 bases between them. The CDR3 sequence is 11 residues long. The sample belongs to a study of shared clonotypes between healthy human individuals. Negatively enriched CD4+ T cells were divided by CD45RA into naive and memory. Findings and caveats of the study: Clonotype sharing across a handful of donors was observed for around 5.1% of naive CD4 clonotypes. Non-shared clonotypes had lower generation probabilities than those shared by all four donors.

TCRdb keeps only in-frame clones here, not all; method: immunoSEQ multiplex PCR. Seen here are 550,000 to 800,000 clones, approximately 74% observed once, and the top ten hold approximately 1.8%. The receptor was isolated from a woman aged 25 to 39 in good health. The specimen was memory CD4+ T cells sorted from blood. Subset in this sample: CD45RA-negative fraction. The rearrangement links TRBV20-1 to TRBJ1-1; D unresolved. Here the CDR3 DNA reads TGCAGTGCCCCTATGGACACTGAAGCTTTCTTT. Amino acids: CSAPMDTEAFF.